This is a list of T cell receptor beta chains from one sample in a study of early T cells in non-severe SARS-CoV-2 infection. MiXCR, run by TCRdb on the 5' RACE reads, gives a single entry per CDR3 protein. This table holds 70,000 or so distinct CDR3 sequences, 3.5% to 6% found once. This material consisted of whole blood, taken at baseline. These receptors all stem from an adult who was a healthcare worker with PCR-confirmed SARS-CoV-2 infection or an uninfected control (not recorded which). The donor label of this sample is uncertain. The CDR3 runs from the conserved cysteine through the conserved F or W. The order of the fields is D gene, V gene, J gene, CDR3 protein. A D gene is named only where the DNA matches it firmly.

.	TRBV18	TRBJ2-3	CASSPVRDTQYF
TRBD2	TRBV27	TRBJ2-7	CASSSRSGGAYEQYF
.	TRBV27	TRBJ1-5	CASSPGPGNYQPQHF
TRBD1	TRBV19	TRBJ1-1	CASSSWTGDTEAFF
TRBD2	TRBV5-1	TRBJ2-5	CASSYGLAGAEETQYF
.	TRBV12-3/TRBV12-4	TRBJ1-1	CADTEGGTEAFF
TRBD1	TRBV19	TRBJ2-1	CATLRWGQGGDEQFF
.	TRBV3-1	TRBJ1-2	CASSPTLLGSYGYTF
TRBD1	TRBV5-4	TRBJ1-2	CASSARDRVNYGYTF
TRBD1	TRBV7-3	TRBJ2-5	CASSSTGVGETQYF
TRBD1	TRBV15	TRBJ2-2	CATSNRQGNGELFF
.	TRBV20-1	TRBJ2-5	CSASVQPKETQYF
TRBD1	TRBV7-9	TRBJ1-1	CASSQTGETEAFF
.	TRBV6-4	TRBJ2-2	CASSASITGELFF
.	TRBV18	TRBJ2-3	CASSPQQGSTDTQYF
.	TRBV6-2/TRBV6-3	TRBJ2-7	CASSESDSYEQYF
.	TRBV20-1	TRBJ2-7	CSAQRLEREQYF
TRBD2	TRBV6-2/TRBV6-3	TRBJ2-1	CASSYLAGGPSNEQFF
.	TRBV10-1	TRBJ2-2	CASSALRGNTGELFF
TRBD1	TRBV20-1	TRBJ1-6	CSALTRGVINSPLHF
.	TRBV5-1	TRBJ1-1	CASSSVGQLNTEAFF
.	TRBV15	TRBJ2-2	CATNTFMPGWDTGELFF
.	TRBV6-1	TRBJ1-3	CASSVYQGSSGNTIYF
.	TRBV2	TRBJ2-7	CASVRYSYEQYF
TRBD1	TRBV28	TRBJ1-5	CASSPGTGGRNQPQHF
.	TRBV20-1	TRBJ2-5	CSASRRGRQTETQYF
.	TRBV6-5	TRBJ1-1	CASSSLGVSEAFF
.	TRBV30	TRBJ1-1	CAWWRGMGNTEAFF
TRBD1	TRBV20-1	TRBJ2-7	CSAPGQGYEQYF
TRBD1	TRBV6-2/TRBV6-3	TRBJ2-7	CASSLDRWGTYEQYF
.	TRBV20-1	TRBJ2-1	CSARDQPGGPLNEQFF
.	TRBV20-1	TRBJ2-3	CSALEGSGTDTQYF
.	TRBV28	TRBJ2-2	CASSRGDSLYSNTGELFF
.	TRBV19	TRBJ1-2	CASRTGRDQGYTF
.	TRBV28	TRBJ1-5	CASSVGNQPQHF
.	TRBV20-1	TRBJ2-7	CSARDQAGAGDEQYF
.	TRBV7-2	TRBJ1-3	CASSSGLSGNTIYF
TRBD2	TRBV18	TRBJ2-1	CASSPTRGGSNEQFF
TRBD1	TRBV12-3/TRBV12-4	TRBJ1-6	CASSSRQGAGSPLHF
TRBD2	TRBV6-1	TRBJ2-5	CASSTLAGGETQYF
.	TRBV20-1	TRBJ2-3	CSASRQGTDTQYF
.	TRBV7-9	TRBJ2-6	CASSLGDHLSGANVLTF
.	TRBV2	TRBJ1-6	CASQAGQYSPLHF
.	TRBV6-5	TRBJ1-1	CASTRGDPSSQTEAFF
.	TRBV6-2/TRBV6-3	TRBJ2-5	CASRLDFQETQYF
.	TRBV4-2	TRBJ2-7	CASSQSRGPPWSYEQYF
.	TRBV11-2	TRBJ2-7	CASSSHPGDLSF
TRBD1	TRBV5-4	TRBJ1-1	CASSSQGAPESNTEAFF
.	TRBV29-1	TRBJ2-7	CSVGQAAYEQYF
.	TRBV2	TRBJ2-1	CASSEAGRFGSYNEQFF
.	TRBV11-2	TRBJ2-2	CASSLDQVYTGELFF
TRBD2	TRBV6-4	TRBJ2-1	CASSDGSGGEKQFF
.	TRBV5-5	TRBJ2-1	CASSLETGSYNEQFF
.	TRBV29-1	TRBJ2-7	CSVDSGNEQYF
.	TRBV12-3/TRBV12-4	TRBJ2-1	CASTYRGQVQSSYNEQFF
.	TRBV6-2/TRBV6-3	TRBJ2-5	CASSYRRQETQYF
.	TRBV20-1	TRBJ1-6	CSASEGFSSYNSPLHF
.	TRBV7-2	TRBJ1-6	CASQLVTGPNSPLHF
.	TRBV28	TRBJ2-6	CASSLISGANVLTF